Described below is a single T cell receptor beta chain sequence and its context. The antigen this receptor binds is unknown. Nothing much larger sits one base from this clone, and base qualities are not available. For CDR1 and CDR2, the germline V gene (reference sequence) lists LNHDA and SQIVND. From V the trimming removes 3 bases and from J it removes 1 base, while the gene matches leave 5 bases of the junction unaccounted for. The CDR3 sequence holds 15 residues, the cysteine and phenylalanine included. The entry retains the CDR3 DNA only, 45 bases that are in frame from base 1. The data are from a study of blood T cell repertoires in COVID-19 (dated by TCRdb to 2020 to 2022). Looking at the study overall: Samples covering the acute and convalescent phases of COVID-19 were provided by collaborators in the United States, Italy and Spain. The samples were drawn from the first 160 participants of the ongoing ImmuneRACE study and from more than 1,000 subjects provided by 6 global collaborators. The repertoires were released in a freely available public database intended as a resource for research on the immune response to SARS-CoV-2. A de-identified subject ID, COVID-19 status, age in years and sex were almost always included in the sample metadata. The dataset comprised deeply sampled blood TCRbeta repertoires from subjects exposed to, actively infected with, or recovered from COVID-19. The material from the prospective study consisted of cDNA or gDNA derived from T cells, B-cell-depleted T cells, or PBMCs. Where available, HLA class I and class II types were obtained from metadata supplied by the sample provider rather than from assay-based typing. What the work shows at the level of the full study, not this receptor alone: The quantity of clinical and demographic metadata differed by source and by participant and was supplied without curation.

The immunoSEQ Assay, a bias-controlled multiplex PCR, was used to amplify TCRbeta CDR3 regions from genomic DNA. In the paper's pipeline: The number of nucleated cells in each sample was estimated by amplification of reference gene primers within the assay. Sequence reads were collapsed and filtered to measure the absolute abundance of every unique TCRbeta CDR3 rearrangement. Productive Simpson clonality was computed per sample as the square root of Simpson's diversity index over productive rearrangements. The table comes from immuneACCESS by way of TCRdb, which keeps in-frame sequences with V and J called. Part of the clones is missing from these tables; in studies checked, under half for an unresolved V gene and the rest for unknown reasons. V and J calls and clone size are copied from that table; D and trimming were computed from the DNA. Here the sample has 200,000 to 300,000 clones; 90% occur a single time. Of the sample, approximately 3.3% is held by the ten largest clones.

Whole blood was collected in K2EDTA tubes by collaborating institutions according to the institutions' own protocols. For TCRbeta analysis, collaborators shipped samples as frozen whole blood, isolated PBMCs, or DNA extracted from either of those sample types. The chain uses TRBV19 and TRBJ1-1, and 7 junctional nucleotides match TRBD1. Sequences were obtained from peripheral blood. The TCR was taken from a middle-aged woman with acute or convalescent COVID-19. The CDR3 protein is CASSMGDRQNTEAFF. Here is the DNA: TGTGCCAGTAGTATGGGGGACAGACAGAACACTGAAGCTTTCTTT.